These 28 T cell receptor beta chains originate from one sample sequenced in a study of cytomegalovirus exposure and HLA in healthy donors. PCR involved 60 Vbeta and 13 Jbeta primers. Profiled with immunoSEQ multiplex PCR; TCRdb holds only in-frame clones, not every one. Seen here are 200,000 to 250,000 clones, around four fifths observed once, and the top ten hold roughly 1.5%. The sequenced sample was PBMCs. These receptors all stem from a man aged 45-60 years in good health and CMV-seronegative.

In this sample, this clone turned up once. The V call is TRBV28, the J call TRBJ1-1; D uncertain. The length of the CDR3 is 13 residues. Trimming took 5 bases from V and 8 from J, leaving 15 bases between them. Looked up from germline, CDR1 is MDHEN and CDR2 is SYDVKM. CDR3 sequence: CASSLQWATEAFF. CDR3 sequence (DNA): TGTGCCAGCAGTCTTCAATGGGCTACCGAAGCTTTCTTT.

V gene TRBV6-1 combines with J gene TRBJ2-1, with D uncertain. Trimming left V 0 bases short and J 4 bases short, with 4 bases between. This CDR3 has 13 amino acids. CDR1 and CDR2 from the germline V gene are MNHNS and SASEGT. CDR3 in amino acids: CASSEAQYNEQFF. CDR3 nucleotides: TGTGCCAGCAGTGAAGCCCAGTACAATGAGCAGTTCTTC.

The chain carries TRBV30 and TRBJ1-5; possible D gene TRBD1, 5 bases. The V and J ends lost 4 bases and 6 bases respectively, with 13 bases between them. Germline V lookup: CDR1 GTSNPN, CDR2 SVGIG (reference sequence). The CDR3 loop spans 13 amino acids. CDR3 region: CAWTVQAGQPQHF. In DNA, the CDR3 is TGTGCCTGGACGGTACAGGCCGGTCAGCCCCAGCATTTT. Full variable domain (rest looked up from reference TRBV30 and TRBJ1-5): SQTIHQWPATLVQPVGSPLSLECTVEGTSNPNLYWYRQAAGRGLQLLFYSVGIGQISSEVPQNLSASRPQDRQFILSSKKLLLSDSGFYLCAWTVQAGQPQHFGDGTRLSIL.

This clone has just a few counts. This sequence joins TRBV27 and TRBJ1-4; 12 bases fit TRBD1. J was trimmed by 7 bases and V by 7 bases; bases with no gene match: 13. The CDR3 has 17 amino acids. In germline, CDR1 is MNHEY, CDR2 SMNVEV (reference sequence). CDR3: CASTGRGTGGGIEKLFF. The DNA of the CDR3 is TGTGCCAGCACCGGGAGAGGGACAGGGGGCGGGATTGAAAAACTGTTTTTT.

The V call is TRBV9, the J call TRBJ2-1; TRBD2 matches at 8 bases. The V and J ends lost 3 bases and 0 bases, in that order; junction bases with no gene match: 5. This CDR3 has 16 amino acids. The germline V gene encodes CDR1 SGDLS and CDR2 YYNGEE. The CDR3 reads CASSEASGSSYNEQFF. CDR3 sequence (DNA): TGTGCCAGCAGCGAAGCCAGCGGGAGCTCCTACAATGAGCAGTTCTTC.

This sequence joins TRBV9 and TRBJ1-1, with no clear D. The CDR3 contains 13 residues. Trimming shortened V by 0 bases and J by 3 bases, and 6 bases separated the two germline ends. The germline gives CDR1 SGDLS, CDR2 YYNGEE. In DNA form, the CDR3 reads TGTGCCAGCAGCGTAGTGTCGGACACTGAAGCTTTCTTT. Its translation: CASSVVSDTEAFF.

The chain uses TRBV6-6 and TRBJ2-5; TRBD1 matches 9 bases. The CDR3 extends over 13 amino acids. V was pared by 6 bases and J by 4 bases, with 3 bases of the junction left unmatched. Germline V gene sequence: CDR1 MNHNY, CDR2 SVGAGI (reference sequence). The CDR3 spells CASRGQGRETQYF. CDR3 nucleotides: TGTGCCAGCAGGGGACAGGGAAGAGAGACCCAGTACTTC.

The J gene is TRBJ1-2, the V gene TRBV29-1; a weak D match, TRBD1 (6 bases). V was pared by 3 bases and J by 2 bases, with 10 bases between. CDR3 size: 13 residues. The V gene's germline CDR1 is SQVTM and CDR2 ANQGSEA. The CDR3 sequence is CSVEDRKNYGYTF. The CDR3 DNA reads as TGCAGCGTTGAGGACAGAAAGAACTATGGCTACACCTTC.

V usage is TRBV28 and J usage is TRBJ1-5, with a possible D match to TRBD1 (5 bases). This CDR3 contains 14 residues. V gave up 6 bases and J gave up 0 bases, with 9 bases separating them. Germline loops: CDR1 MDHEN, CDR2 SYDVKM. DNA of the CDR3: TGTGCCAGCAGCCTGACAGTTAGCAATCAGCCCCAGCATTTT. Amino acid sequence: CASSLTVSNQPQHF.

The chain links TRBV28 to TRBJ2-1; D perhaps matches TRBD2 (5 bases). CDR1 and CDR2 (germline): MDHEN, SYDVKM. The CDR3 is 13 residues long. V dropped 5 bases and J dropped 10 bases, with 15 bases sitting between them. CDR3 sequence: CASSPSAGSEQFF. The CDR3 nucleotides read TGTGCCAGCAGTCCCTCGGCTGGGAGCGAGCAGTTCTTC.

The chain carries TRBV30 and TRBJ2-7; 9 bases align to TRBD2. The length of the CDR3 is 13 residues. V trimming: 7 bases; J trimming: 2 bases; junction bases outside the gene matches: 6. Germline CDR1 GTSNPN, CDR2 SVGIG (reference sequence). Here the CDR3 reads CASTPSGTYEQYF. CDR3 nucleotide sequence: TGTGCCTCCACCCCTAGCGGGACCTACGAGCAGTACTTC.

The rearrangement links TRBV18 to TRBJ2-7; 10 nucleotides line up with TRBD2. V shed 1 base, J shed 0 bases, and the junction held 15 bases outside the gene matches. Per germline, CDR1 KGHSH and CDR2 LQKENI. The CDR3 length is 20 residues. This CDR3 reads CASSPLPTYRTSGPSYEQYF. The CDR3 DNA reads as TGTGCCAGCTCACCACTACCGACTTACAGGACTAGCGGTCCCTCCTACGAGCAGTACTTC.

This clone was found a few times. This chain connects TRBV7-8 to TRBJ2-1; D is possibly TRBD2 (7 bases). Per the germline V gene, CDR1 is SGHVS and CDR2 is FQNEAQ. The CDR3 is 13 amino acids. Deletions cut 3 bases from V and 7 bases from J, with 10 bases between. The CDR3 DNA follows: TGTGCCAGCAGCTTGGGGGGGCAAAATGAGCAGTTCTTC. Translation gives CASSLGGQNEQFF.

The J gene is TRBJ2-7, the V gene TRBV4-1, with TRBD1 matching over 7 bases. The CDR3 consists of 13 residues. V lost 5 bases to trimming and J lost 2 bases; unmatched junction nucleotides: 3. Germline V CDR1 and CDR2: MGHRA, YSYEKL. CDR3 residues: CASSGDRPYEQYF. The CDR3 coding sequence is TGCGCCAGCAGCGGGGACAGACCCTACGAGCAGTACTTC.

This chain uses TRBV7-9 with TRBJ2-7, with TRBD2 matching 7 bases. With V trimmed by 5 bases and J by 7 bases, 14 bases remained unmatched. The CDR3 is 15 amino acids. CDR1 SEHNR and CDR2 FQNEAQ come from the germline V gene (reference sequence). This CDR3 is CASSLSGVGVGEQYF. CDR3 nucleotide sequence: TGTGCCAGCAGCCTCAGCGGGGTAGGGGTTGGAGAGCAGTACTTC.

The V and J genes are TRBV19 and TRBJ1-5; D might be TRBD1 (5 bases). The CDR3 contains 12 residues. V lost 4 bases to trimming and J lost 4 bases, with 5 bases between them. CDR1 LNHDA and CDR2 SQIVND come from the germline V gene (reference sequence). The CDR3 DNA reads TGTGCCAGTAGTAGACAGAATCAGCCCCAGCATTTT. This translates into CASSRQNQPQHF.

There are a few counts of this clone. This sequence joins TRBV30 and TRBJ2-1; D may be TRBD1 (6 bases). CDR1 and CDR2 from the germline V gene are GTSNPN and SVGIG (reference sequence). V lost 0 bases, J lost 2 bases, and 11 bases lay in between. CDR3 length equals 15 residues. This chain's CDR3 is CAWSVRKGAYNEQFF. The DNA of the CDR3 is TGTGCCTGGAGTGTACGAAAGGGGGCCTACAATGAGCAGTTCTTC.

In this sample, this clone turned up a few times. This sequence joins TRBV19 and TRBJ2-5, with 9 bases that match TRBD1. There are 14 residues in the CDR3. The V and J ends lost 7 bases and 3 bases, in that order; junction bases with no gene match: 6. CDR1 is LNHDA and CDR2 is SQIVND in the germline V gene (reference sequence). CDR3 sequence: CASKEGTGKETQYF. The CDR3 DNA reads TGTGCCAGTAAAGAGGGGACAGGGAAAGAGACCCAGTACTTC.

The J gene is TRBJ2-3, the V gene TRBV5-1; 7 nucleotides agree with TRBD1. The junction had 7 bases not matched to a gene; V was cut back by 3 bases and J by 0 bases. Germline CDR1 is SGHRS and CDR2 is YFSETQ. CDR3 length: 16 amino acids. The CDR3, as DNA: TGCGCCAGCAGCTCAGCACAGGGGTTTAGCACAGATACGCAGTATTTT. This translates into CASSSAQGFSTDTQYF.

The rearrangement links TRBV28 to TRBJ1-2; a weak D match, TRBD1 (5 bases). Trimming left V 3 bases short and J 8 bases short, with 13 bases between. The germline V gene encodes CDR1 MDHEN and CDR2 SYDVKM. This CDR3 comprises 13 residues. The CDR3 coding sequence is TGTGCCAGCAGTTTTCAGGGATTTGGCGGCTACACCTTC. Encoded protein: CASSFQGFGGYTF.

This chain connects TRBV5-1 to TRBJ1-4, with TRBD1 identical over 7 bases. Germline CDR1 reads SGHRS; CDR2 reads YFSETQ. V dropped 2 bases and J dropped 3; count of bases not matched to a gene: 1. The CDR3 runs to 14 residues. CDR3 residues: CASSLQGPNEKLFF. The CDR3, as DNA: TGCGCCAGCAGCTTACAGGGGCCTAATGAAAAACTGTTTTTT.

The chain carries TRBV2 and TRBJ2-7, with 8 nucleotides matching TRBD1. CDR3 length equals 14 residues. V lost 2 bases to trimming and J lost 6 bases; unmatched junction nucleotides: 6. Germline CDR1 and CDR2: SNHLY and FYNNEI. The CDR3 spells CASSERQGAFEQYF. CDR3 DNA sequence: TGTGCCAGCAGTGAAAGGCAGGGGGCGTTCGAGCAGTACTTC. Variable domain in full (rest from reference TRBV2 and TRBJ2-7): EPEVTQTPSHQVTQMGQEVILRCVPISNHLYFYWYRQILGQKVEFLVSFYNNEISEKSEIFDDQFSVERPDGSNFTLKIRSTKLEDSAMYFCASSERQGAFEQYFGPGTRLTVT.

V and J are TRBV27 and TRBJ2-1, with a tentative D call TRBD2 (5 bases). CDR1 and CDR2 (germline): MNHEY, SMNVEV (reference sequence). V was clipped by 4 bases and J by 2 bases, with 6 bases between them. The CDR3 runs 13 residues. CDR3 protein: CASSYGTYNEQFF. CDR3 nucleotides: TGTGCCAGCAGTTACGGGACCTACAATGAGCAGTTCTTC.

The chain links TRBV9 to TRBJ2-1; TRBD2 matches at 8 bases. Per the germline V gene, CDR1 is SGDLS and CDR2 is YYNGEE. This CDR3 region has 13 residues. The trim removed 10 bases at V and 6 bases at J, leaving 9 bases unmatched. CDR3 residues: CASTPGLGNEQFF. The CDR3 region has the DNA TGTGCCTCCACTCCGGGACTAGGCAATGAGCAGTTCTTC. Supplemented by reference TRBV9 and TRBJ2-1, the full variable domain reads DSGVTQTPKHLITATGQRVTLRCSPRSGDLSVYWYQQSLDQGLQFLIQYYNGEERAKGNILERFSAQQFPDLHSELNLSSLELGDSALYFCASTPGLGNEQFFGPGTRLTVL.

The table lists this clone with a few counts. CDR3 bases: TGCGCCAGCAGCCAGCAGGGAGGCGAAAACATTCAGTACTTC. Translation: CASSQQGGENIQYF. The J gene is TRBJ2-4, the V gene TRBV5-1; a possible D gene is TRBD2 (6 bases). Germline values: CDR1 SGHRS, CDR2 YFSETQ. This CDR3 contains 14 residues. Trimming left V 4 bases short and J 5 bases short, with 13 bases between.

This chain links TRBV5-1 with TRBJ2-5; D may be TRBD2 (6 bases). Gene TRBJ2-7 matches the end of the DNA better, so the J call may be wrong. The CDR3 is made up of 15 amino acids. CDR1 is SGHRS, CDR2 YFSETQ, per germline. The DNA for the CDR3 is TGCGCCAGCAGCACGTACCGGGAGAGTTCCTACGAGCAGTACTTC. This encodes CASSTYRESSYEQYF.

This clone was seen a single time. The chain has TRBV11-3 and TRBJ2-2, with 9 bases that match TRBD1. The germline CDR1 and CDR2 sequences are SGHNT and YENEEA. The CDR3 spans 15 residues. The ends lost 1 base at V and 4 bases at J; junction bases unmatched: 1. For the CDR3, the DNA is TGTGCCAGCAGCTTAGCGGGACAGGGCACCGGGGAGCTGTTTTTT. Translation: CASSLAGQGTGELFF.

This clone was seen only once. The genes are TRBV28 and TRBJ2-1; 9 bases agree with TRBD1. Germline V lookup: CDR1 MDHEN, CDR2 SYDVKM. The junction had 29 bases not matched to a gene; V was cut back by 8 bases and J by 9 bases. CDR3 length: 20 residues. The CDR3 loop is CASPSSGTGFLASQGPEQFF. The CDR3 nucleotides are TGTGCCAGCCCCTCCTCTGGGACAGGGTTTCTGGCTAGCCAGGGCCCTGAGCAGTTCTTC. Drawing the rest from reference TRBV28 and TRBJ2-1, the complete variable domain is DVKVTQSSRYLVKRTGEKVFLECVQDMDHENMFWYRQDPGLGLRLIYFSYDVKMKEKGDIPEGYSVSREKKERFSLILESASTNQTSMYLCASPSSGTGFLASQGPEQFFGPGTRLTVL.